This TCR beta chain was sequenced during a study of blood T cell repertoires in COVID-19. On the study more broadly: COVID-19 samples, acute and convalescent, were from the United States, Italy and Spain. Sample material is recorded as cDNA or gDNA derived from T cells, B-cell-depleted T cells, or PBMCs.

In the original workflow: Estimation of nucleated cell counts relied on the amplification of reference gene primers. Here immunoSEQ multiplex PCR was the method, and the copy in TCRdb shows in-frame clones only, minus some. V, J and clone size reflect that table, while D and trimming were determined from the DNA. The data show 130,000 to 150,000 clones, 75% to 90% seen once. This clone came up a few times. Material: peripheral blood. This clonotype was obtained from a woman aged 45-65 years with acute or convalescent COVID-19.

CDR3 in amino acids: CASSHSTGNSQPQHF. The CDR3 DNA is TGTGCCAGCAGCCATTCAACAGGGAACTCTCAGCCCCAGCATTTT. The chain recombines TRBV12-1 with TRBJ1-5; the tabulated D call, TRBD1, remains unverified against the DNA. TRBV12-1 is termed a pseudogene. The CDR3 loop spans 15 amino acids.